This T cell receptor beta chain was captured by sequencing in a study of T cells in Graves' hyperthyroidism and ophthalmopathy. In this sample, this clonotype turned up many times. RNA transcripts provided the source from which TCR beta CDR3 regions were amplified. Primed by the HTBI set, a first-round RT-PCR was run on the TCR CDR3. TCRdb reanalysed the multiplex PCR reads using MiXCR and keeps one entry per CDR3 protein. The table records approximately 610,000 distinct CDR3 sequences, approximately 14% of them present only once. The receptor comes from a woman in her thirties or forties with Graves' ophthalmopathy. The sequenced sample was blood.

The CDR3 protein is CAWSVGLRVDTQYF. The CDR3 coding sequence is TGTGCCTGGAGTGTAGGGCTGCGGGTAGATACGCAGTATTTT. The rearrangement links TRBV30 to TRBJ2-3; TRBD2 might be the D (5 bases). From germline, CDR1 is GTSNPN and CDR2 SVGIG (reference sequence). V lost 0 bases and J lost 5, with 12 bases in between. The CDR3 has 14 amino acids.